Each of the 4 T cell receptor beta chains below was sequenced from the same sample in a study of shared clonotypes between healthy human individuals. Libraries were prepared by immunoSEQ multiplex PCR; TCRdb keeps only in-frame clonotypes and omits some of them. The profile covers 300,000 to 350,000 clones, with about 70% appearing a single time and about 10% taken by the ten largest. Sequenced input: memory CD4+ T cells sorted from blood. Subset meaning: CD45RA-negative fraction. These receptors all come from a man younger than 40 in good health.

V and J are TRBV27 and TRBJ1-2, with TRBD1 identical over 8 bases. With V trimmed by 5 bases and J by 8 bases, 10 bases remained unmatched. Per germline, CDR1 MNHEY and CDR2 SMNVEV (reference sequence). The CDR3 sequence is 14 residues long. CDR3 in DNA: TGTGCCAGCAGTACCTCAGGGGGCGCTAAGGGCTACACCTTC. As protein: CASSTSGGAKGYTF.

The chain couples TRBV2 to TRBJ1-5; D is ambiguous. The V and J ends lost 5 bases and 1 base respectively, with 15 bases between them. Looked up from germline, CDR1 is SNHLY and CDR2 is FYNNEI. CDR3 size: 16 residues. The CDR3 DNA reads TGTGCCAGCAGTAGTACAGATCCCGGGAGCAATCAGCCCCAGCATTTT. Translation: CASSSTDPGSNQPQHF.

The chain employs TRBV4-3 and TRBJ2-1; D is unclear. Germline values: CDR1 LGHNA, CDR2 YSLEER. V lost 0 bases and J lost 0, with 6 bases in between. The CDR3 has 15 amino acids. The CDR3 nucleotides read TGCGCCAGCAGCCAAGAAGCGAGCTCCTACAATGAGCAGTTCTTC. It specifies CASSQEASSYNEQFF.

CDR3 coding DNA: TGCAGCGTTGAAGTTGTGGGGGGGTACACCTTC. The encoded protein is CSVEVVGGYTF. V is TRBV29-1 and J is TRBJ1-2; TRBD1 is a possible D gene (5 bases). V lost 1 base and J 11 bases, leaving 11 bases between the germline ends. The length of the CDR3 is 11 residues. Germline loops: CDR1 SQVTM, CDR2 ANQGSEA. Supplemented by reference TRBV29-1 and TRBJ1-2, the full variable domain reads SAVISQKPSRDICQRGTSLTIQCQVDSQVTMMFWYRQQPGQSLTLIATANQGSEATYESGFVIDKFPISRPNLTFSTLTVSNMSPEDSSIYLCSVEVVGGYTFGSGTRLTVV.